What follows are 15 T cell receptor beta chains derived from one specimen sequenced in a study of Graves' ophthalmopathy and Graves' hyperthyroidism. CDR3 regions of TCR beta were amplified from RNA transcripts. HTBI primers primed a first-round RT-PCR, and a second-round multiplex PCR followed. TCRdb redid the calling of the multiplex PCR reads with MiXCR, one entry per CDR3 protein. The sample yields approximately 1.2 million distinct CDR3 sequences, 35% to 40% seen once. The sample comprised peripheral blood or thyroid tissue (not recorded which). All receptors derive from an adult man with Graves' hyperthyroidism.

This clonotype was seen repeatedly, ten times or more. J is TRBJ1-1 and V is TRBV11-3; D remains unclear. CDR3 length: 14 residues. Germline CDR1 and CDR2: SGHNT and YENEEA. The ends were cut back, 4 bases at V and 2 bases at J, with 11 bases in the middle. The chain's CDR3 is CASSSGQQNTEAFF. In DNA, the CDR3 is TGTGCCAGCAGCTCCGGGCAGCAAAACACTGAAGCTTTCTTT.

Comments on this clonotype: This clone may be a read error of a much larger clone one base away. The gene calls are TRBV5-1 and TRBJ1-2, with D maybe TRBD1 (5 bases). Trimming took off 4 bases at V and 4 bases at J, with 14 bases between the two ends. CDR1 SGHRS and CDR2 YFSETQ come from the germline V gene. The CDR3 is made up of 14 amino acids. The CDR3 is CASSQDGDSYGYTF. Here the CDR3 DNA reads TGCGCCAGCAGCCAAGACGGCGACAGCTATGGCTACACCTTC. The variable domain in full, with the rest retrieved from reference TRBV5-1 and TRBJ1-2, is KAGVTQTPRYLIKTRGQQVTLSCSPISGHRSVSWYQQTPGQGLQFLFEYFSETQRNKGNFPGRFSGRQFSNSRSEMNVSTLELGDSALYLCASSQDGDSYGYTFGSGTRLTVV.

This sequence joins TRBV10-3 and TRBJ1-5, with D tentatively TRBD1 (5 bases). Germline CDR1 ENHRY, CDR2 SYGVKD. The CDR3 has 15 residues. Trimming shortened V by 11 bases and J by 4 bases, and 21 bases separated the two germline ends. CDR3 coding DNA: TGTGCCGGCAAGGCAGGGAGTGGGGGAAATCAGCCCCAGCATTTT. Translating it yields CAGKAGSGGNQPQHF.

The table lists this clonotype with a count of one. This sequence may be a read error, since a much larger clone differs from it by one base. The chain links TRBV20-1 to TRBJ1-2; 9 bases fit TRBD1. V shed 5 bases and J 4 bases; nucleotides not matched to a gene: 5. Germline loops: CDR1 DFQATT, CDR2 SNEGSKA (reference sequence). This CDR3 has 13 amino acids. CDR3 DNA sequence: TGCAGTGCTGAATCGGACAGGGGCTATGGCTACACCTTC. Residues: CSAESDRGYGYTF.

The sample holds a few counts of this clonotype. The V gene is TRBV6-5, the J gene TRBJ2-5; 9 nucleotides agree with TRBD2. The CDR3 is made up of 14 amino acids. Germline values: CDR1 MNHEY, CDR2 SVGAGI. V lost 6 bases, J lost 2 bases, and 4 bases stayed unmatched. This CDR3 reads CASRSAGGQETQYF. The CDR3 nucleotides read TGTGCCAGCAGGTCGGCGGGGGGGCAAGAGACCCAGTACTTC.

This clonotype came up many times. The chain recombines TRBV20-1 with TRBJ1-6, with D possibly matching TRBD1 (6 bases). Trimming shortened V by 0 bases and J by 8 bases, and 11 bases separated the two germline ends. CDR3 length: 14 residues. The germline V gene encodes CDR1 DFQATT and CDR2 SNEGSKA (reference sequence). CDR3 in DNA: TGCAGTGCTAGAGATGGGGCAGGGGATTCACCCCTCCACTTT. It specifies CSARDGAGDSPLHF.

The chain couples TRBV12-3 or TRBV12-4 to TRBJ2-2; D remains unclear. The V gene lost 6 bases and the J gene lost 0 bases, with 14 bases spanning the gap. The CDR3 runs 16 residues. The CDR3 loop reads CASRSTSGANTGELFF. The CDR3 DNA reads as TGTGCCAGCAGATCGACGTCTGGCGCGAACACCGGGGAGCTGTTTTTT.

The sample holds many counts of this clonotype. The chain uses TRBV2 and TRBJ1-5; D might be TRBD1 (6 bases). Trimming cost V 5 bases and J 4 bases, with 15 bases left between them. The CDR3 has 15 amino acids. Looked up from germline, CDR1 is SNHLY and CDR2 is FYNNEI. CDR3 amino acids: CASSQGILVNQPQHF. The CDR3 DNA reads TGTGCCAGCAGTCAGGGGATTCTGGTAAATCAGCCCCAGCATTTT.

This clonotype was detected ten times or more. V gene TRBV10-3 combines with J gene TRBJ2-5; D gene uncertain. The CDR3 loop spans 14 amino acids. V lost 1 base and J 0 bases, leaving 6 bases between the germline ends. Looked up from germline, CDR1 is ENHRY and CDR2 is SYGVKD. The CDR3 bases are TGTGCCATCAGTGAGTACGTGTACCAAGAGACCCAGTACTTC. It yields the protein CAISEYVYQETQYF.

The chain uses TRBV3-1 and TRBJ1-1; D is uncertain. The V and J ends lost 0 bases and 5 bases respectively, with 7 bases between them. The V gene's germline CDR1 is LGHDT and CDR2 YNNKEL (reference sequence). The CDR3 contains 13 residues. CDR3 residues: CASSQEVRTEAFF. DNA for the CDR3: TGTGCCAGCAGCCAAGAGGTGAGGACTGAAGCTTTCTTT.

This clonotype was counted at least ten times. The CDR3 loop reads CASVREYGQPQHF. The CDR3 DNA reads as TGTGCCAGCGTGAGAGAGTACGGACAGCCCCAGCATTTT. The chain is built from TRBV7-9 and TRBJ1-5; D uncertain. The CDR3 loop spans 13 amino acids. Germline V gives CDR1 SEHNR, CDR2 FQNEAQ (reference sequence). Trimming pared 8 bases from V and 7 bases from J, leaving 15 bases between. The variable domain in full, with the rest retrieved from reference TRBV7-9 and TRBJ1-5, is DTGVSQNPRHKITKRGQNVTFRCDPISEHNRLYWYRQTLGQGPEFLTYFQNEAQLEKSRLLSDRFSAERPKGSFSTLEIQRTEQGDSAMYLCASVREYGQPQHFGDGTRLSIL.

This clonotype was seen many times. The chain couples TRBV7-9 to TRBJ1-2; TRBD1 aligns across 10 bases. Germline CDR1 reads SEHNR; CDR2 reads FQNEAQ (reference sequence). Trimming removed 5 bases from V and 1 base from J; junction bases left unmatched: 16. This CDR3 comprises 19 residues. CDR3 DNA: TGTGCCAGCAGCCACCCTATGGGACAGGGGCCAGACCTTAACTATGGCTACACCTTC. It translates to CASSHPMGQGPDLNYGYTF.

The V gene is TRBV5-6, the J gene TRBJ1-2; 8 bases line up with TRBD1. Germline V gives CDR1 SGHDT, CDR2 YYEEEE. Trimming cost V 6 bases and J 6 bases; bases outside gene matches: 13. This CDR3 contains 15 residues. As DNA, the CDR3 is TGTGCCAGCATCAAACGGACAGGGCGTGTAGATGGCTACACCTTC. Translated: CASIKRTGRVDGYTF.

In this sample, this clonotype turned up many times. The gene calls are TRBV3-1 and TRBJ1-2; perhaps TRBD1 as D (6 bases). The CDR3 covers 14 residues. Trimming pared 0 bases from V and 6 bases from J, leaving 11 bases between. Germline values: CDR1 LGHDT, CDR2 YNNKEL (reference sequence). The CDR3 sequence is CASSQDTGPHGYTF. CDR3 bases: TGTGCCAGCAGCCAAGATACAGGGCCCCATGGCTACACCTTC.

The chain couples TRBV15 to TRBJ2-7; 9 nucleotides line up with TRBD1. Germline-derived CDR1 and CDR2 are LNHNV and YYDKDF (reference sequence). The CDR3 spans 17 residues. V gave up 0 bases and J gave up 4 bases; unmatched junction bases: 10. The CDR3 here is CATSRDPHLTGGYEQYF. The CDR3 DNA follows: TGTGCCACCAGCAGAGATCCCCACCTGACAGGGGGATACGAGCAGTACTTC.